What follows are 27 T cell receptor beta chains derived from one specimen sequenced in a study of shared clonotypes between healthy human individuals (dated by TCRdb to 2018 to 2021). The method was the immunoSEQ multiplex PCR assay. TCRdb mirrors the immuneACCESS table, restricted to in-frame sequences. Some clones are absent from its copies; in checked studies, under half trace to an unresolved V gene, and the reason for the others is unknown. The sample table holds roughly 850,000 clones, of which 90% to 97% were seen once. Under 0.3% of the sample goes to the ten largest clones. CD8 naive samples were CD45RO-negative cells positively selected for CCR7, giving a CD45RA+CCR7+ population that excluded TemRA cells. The sequencing input was naive CD8+ T cells sorted from blood. The label giving this sample's cell subset or site can be read as: CD45RA+CCR7+. These receptors were taken from a man younger than 40 in good health.

The V and J genes are TRBV6-6 and TRBJ1-5; TRBD1 aligns across 10 bases. Trimming cost V 5 bases and J 5 bases; bases outside gene matches: 9. This CDR3 is built from 16 residues. Germline values: CDR1 MNHNY, CDR2 SVGAGI (reference sequence). The DNA of the CDR3 is TGTGCCAGCAGTCAGAGCGGGACAGGGGCGGATCAGCCCCAGCATTTT. Translation: CASSQSGTGADQPQHF.

The chain combines TRBV9 with TRBJ2-3, with TRBD2 identical over 9 bases. Trimming took 4 bases from V and 2 from J; bases not matched to a gene: 11. The CDR3 covers 17 residues. The germline gives CDR1 SGDLS, CDR2 YYNGEE. CDR3 protein: CASSLSGSGRLTDTQYF. In DNA form, the CDR3 reads TGTGCCAGCAGCCTTAGTGGGAGCGGGAGGCTCACAGATACGCAGTATTTT.

V gene TRBV9 combines with J gene TRBJ2-3; 8 positions match TRBD1. Unmatched junction bases numbered 15, after V lost 3 bases and J lost 3 bases. The CDR3 is made up of 18 amino acids. Per germline, CDR1 SGDLS and CDR2 YYNGEE. In DNA form, the CDR3 reads TGTGCCAGCAGCGACGACCGCCGGACAGGGCTGGGGACAGATACGCAGTATTTT. This sequence encodes CASSDDRRTGLGTDTQYF.

V gene TRBV11-2 combines with J gene TRBJ2-3; TRBD2 is a possible D gene (5 bases). The V end was cut by 2 bases, the J end by 5 bases, with 20 bases between. Germline-derived CDR1 and CDR2 are SGHAT and FQNNGV. The CDR3 contains 17 residues. The CDR3, as DNA: TGTGCCAGCAGCTTAAGGGCCATATGGAGGTCGGGAGATACGCAGTATTTT. Its protein product is CASSLRAIWRSGDTQYF.

The chain joins TRBV7-8 to TRBJ2-1; 10 nucleotides align to TRBD2. Trimming cost V 0 bases and J 7 bases; bases outside gene matches: 12. This CDR3 has 18 residues. The germline CDR1 and CDR2 sequences are SGHVS and FQNEAQ. CDR3 DNA: TGTGCCAGCAGCTTAGCGGGGTTGGAGCGGGAGGGCCGTAATGAGCAGTTCTTC. It yields the protein CASSLAGLEREGRNEQFF.

CDR3 sequence reads: CATSSRGLYEQYF. CDR3 DNA sequence: TGTGCCACCAGCAGCCGGGGCCTCTACGAGCAGTACTTC. The V call is TRBV15, the J call TRBJ2-7, with D perhaps being TRBD1 or TRBD2 (5 bases each). This CDR3 is 13 amino acids long. Trimming cost V 3 bases and J 3 bases, with 9 bases left between them. Germline assignment: CDR1 LNHNV and CDR2 YYDKDF (reference sequence).

The chain uses TRBV7-6 and TRBJ2-3; 13 bases are a match to TRBD2. V shed 3 bases and J 11 bases; nucleotides not matched to a gene: 5. This CDR3 is built from 14 residues. In germline, CDR1 is SGHVS, CDR2 FNYEAQ. Written as DNA, the CDR3 is TGTGCCAGCAGCTTGGGGACTAGCGGGATGGAGCAGTATTTT. It codes for CASSLGTSGMEQYF.

This clone was counted a single time. This rearrangement joins TRBV5-4 to TRBJ2-2, with 12 positions matching TRBD2. The V gene end was trimmed by 2 bases and the J gene end by 6 bases; junction bases not matched to a gene: 5. The CDR3 is 16 amino acids. The V gene's germline CDR1 is SGHNT and CDR2 YYREEE (reference sequence). Here the CDR3 reads CASSLGLAGTAGELFF. The CDR3, as DNA: TGTGCCAGCAGCTTAGGACTAGCGGGGACCGCCGGGGAGCTGTTTTTT.

The rearrangement links TRBV4-1 to TRBJ2-7; 9 nucleotides match TRBD1. Looked up from germline, CDR1 is MGHRA and CDR2 is YSYEKL. V lost 1 base to trimming and J lost 6 bases; unmatched junction nucleotides: 4. The CDR3 loop spans 14 amino acids. The CDR3 loop is CASSQADRGGEQYF. Here the CDR3 DNA reads TGCGCCAGCAGCCAAGCGGACAGGGGAGGCGAGCAGTACTTC.

Notes on this clone: Compared with germline, one end of the junction differs, possibly owing to a read error. Written as DNA, the CDR3 is TGCGCCAGCAGCCAAGTCGGTCCGGGACTAGCGGGAGATGTTGAGGTCTTC. It specifies CASSQVGPGLAGDVEVF. V is TRBV4-3 and J is TRBJ2-1; 14 nucleotides line up with TRBD2. From germline, CDR1 is LGHNA and CDR2 YSLEER. The CDR3 is 17 amino acids.

The CDR3 DNA reads TGTGCCAGCAGCGCGGGGGGAGGGAGCCAGCCCCAGCATTTT. Its protein is CASSAGGGSQPQHF. The V and J genes are TRBV9 and TRBJ1-5, with TRBD1 as a possible D gene (5 bases). CDR1 and CDR2 from the germline V gene are SGDLS and YYNGEE. V lost 3 bases and J 7 bases, leaving 14 bases between the germline ends. CDR3 length equals 14 residues. Full variable domain (remainder filled in from reference TRBV9 and TRBJ1-5): DSGVTQTPKHLITATGQRVTLRCSPRSGDLSVYWYQQSLDQGLQFLIQYYNGEERAKGNILERFSAQQFPDLHSELNLSSLELGDSALYFCASSAGGGSQPQHFGDGTRLSIL.

The chain links TRBV6-1 to TRBJ1-3; no clear D. In germline, CDR1 is MNHNS, CDR2 SASEGT. The V and J ends lost 1 base and 0 bases respectively, with 4 bases between them. CDR3 length equals 14 residues. CDR3 in amino acids: CASSEGYSGNTIYF. CDR3 coding DNA: TGTGCCAGCAGTGAAGGTTACTCTGGAAACACCATATATTTT.

The V call is TRBV11-2, the J call TRBJ2-7; D ambiguous. V was clipped by 3 bases and J by 6 bases, with 12 bases between them. The germline gives CDR1 SGHAT, CDR2 FQNNGV. The CDR3 contains 13 residues. CDR3 protein: CASSFLLEREQYF. CDR3 DNA: TGTGCCAGCAGCTTCTTATTGGAACGCGAGCAGTACTTC.

The rearrangement joins TRBV5-1 to TRBJ2-3; TRBD2 is a possible D gene (5 bases). The germline gives CDR1 SGHRS, CDR2 YFSETQ. Trimming removed 0 bases at V and 1 base at J, with 12 bases between. The CDR3 is made up of 16 amino acids. This chain's CDR3 is CASSLAAWGGTDTQYF. CDR3 sequence (DNA): TGCGCCAGCAGCTTGGCGGCGTGGGGAGGCACAGATACGCAGTATTTT.

The chain uses TRBV5-4 and TRBJ2-6; 7 bases are a match to TRBD2. This CDR3 region has 19 residues. The germline CDR1 and CDR2 sequences are SGHNT and YYREEE (reference sequence). V gave up 4 bases and J gave up 3 bases; unmatched junction bases: 16. DNA for the CDR3: TGTGCCAGCAGCGGGGGAGGGAGGAGGGAGGGCCATGGGGCCAACGTCCTGACTTTC. This gives the protein CASSGGGRREGHGANVLTF.

This chain links TRBV2 with TRBJ2-7; 10 bases are a match to TRBD1. In germline, CDR1 is SNHLY, CDR2 FYNNEI. The length of the CDR3 is 13 residues. The trim removed 10 bases at V and 3 bases at J, leaving 6 bases unmatched. The CDR3 DNA reads TGTGCCATCGGAGACAGGGGGCTCTACGAGCAGTACTTC. Translating gives CAIGDRGLYEQYF.

This clone came up once. The CDR3 nucleotides read TGTGCTAGTGGTTTGTGGGCGGAAAACAATGAGCAGTTCTTC. Encoded protein: CASGLWAENNEQFF. This sequence joins TRBV12-5 and TRBJ2-1, with D hard to call. The V end lost 2 bases, the J end lost 5 bases, and 10 bases lay between the germline ends. The germline CDR1 and CDR2 sequences are LGHNT and FRNRAP. The CDR3 sequence is 14 residues long.

V usage is TRBV7-9 and J usage is TRBJ2-1; no clear D gene. The CDR3 has 14 amino acids. Trimming removed 0 bases from V and 16 bases from J, with 19 bases in between. The V gene's germline CDR1 is SEHNR and CDR2 FQNEAQ (reference sequence). The CDR3 sequence: CASSLATRPSDIFF. The CDR3 DNA reads as TGTGCCAGCAGCTTAGCAACGAGACCAAGCGACATCTTCTTC. The variable domain in full, with the rest retrieved from reference TRBV7-9 and TRBJ2-1, is DTGVSQNPRHKITKRGQNVTFRCDPISEHNRLYWYRQTLGQGPEFLTYFQNEAQLEKSRLLSDRFSAERPKGSFSTLEIQRTEQGDSAMYLCASSLATRPSDIFFGPGTRLTVL.

This chain uses TRBV7-3 with TRBJ2-1, with 9 positions matching TRBD1. V dropped 7 bases and J dropped 1; count of bases not matched to a gene: 14. Germline CDR1 is SGHTA and CDR2 is FQGTGA. This CDR3 region has 18 residues. CDR3 sequence reads: CASTLPPVGTGSYNEQFF. The CDR3 DNA reads as TGTGCCAGCACCCTGCCGCCAGTAGGGACAGGGTCCTACAATGAGCAGTTCTTC.

The CDR3 protein is CASRAGAWAGELFF. Here the CDR3 DNA reads TGCGCCAGCAGAGCGGGAGCCTGGGCCGGGGAGCTGTTTTTT. The V call is TRBV10-1, the J call TRBJ2-2; TRBD2 matches 8 bases. V shed 6 bases, J shed 6 bases, and the junction held 6 bases outside the gene matches. Germline V gives CDR1 WNHNN, CDR2 SYGVQD (reference sequence). The CDR3 spans 14 residues.

V gene TRBV29-1 combines with J gene TRBJ2-5, with 8 bases lining up with TRBD2. V dropped 0 bases and J dropped 3; count of bases not matched to a gene: 3. The CDR3 consists of 14 residues. Germline loops: CDR1 SQVTM, CDR2 ANQGSEA. The CDR3 region is CSVEEVGLEETQYF. The CDR3, as DNA: TGCAGCGTTGAAGAAGTGGGACTAGAAGAGACCCAGTACTTC.

This chain links TRBV27 with TRBJ2-3; 8 nucleotides align to TRBD2. V gave up 6 bases and J gave up 3 bases; unmatched junction bases: 17. The CDR3 is made up of 18 amino acids. Germline assignment: CDR1 MNHEY and CDR2 SMNVEV (reference sequence). CDR3 coding DNA: TGTGCCAGCAGACCGCGGGCGGGAGCCCGGGGGGGGACAGATACGCAGTATTTT. This gives the protein CASRPRAGARGGTDTQYF.

The CDR3 nucleotides read TGCGCCAGCAGCCAAGATCTAACAGCCAAATACAATGAGCAGTTCTTC. This codes for CASSQDLTAKYNEQFF. V usage is TRBV4-3 and J usage is TRBJ2-1; D unclear. Germline lookup yields CDR1 LGHNA and CDR2 YSLEER. CDR3 size: 16 residues. Trimming took off 0 bases at V and 4 bases at J, with 13 bases between the two ends.

The chain couples TRBV6-6 to TRBJ1-1, with 7 bases identical to TRBD1. J was trimmed by 8 bases and V by 2 bases; bases with no gene match: 11. CDR1 is MNHNY, CDR2 SVGAGI, per germline (reference sequence). This CDR3 contains 15 residues. CDR3 sequence reads: CASSYLRGSVSEAFF. The CDR3 DNA is TGTGCCAGCAGTTACCTCAGGGGGTCCGTTTCCGAAGCTTTCTTT.

The chain carries TRBV27 and TRBJ2-7; D perhaps matches TRBD2 (6 bases). This CDR3 comprises 14 residues. V dropped 5 bases and J dropped 3 bases, with 14 bases sitting between them. The V gene's germline CDR1 is MNHEY and CDR2 SMNVEV (reference sequence). CDR3 coding DNA: TGTGCCAGCAGTCCCCTTCCGGGGGACTACGAGCAGTACTTC. The encoded protein is CASSPLPGDYEQYF.

The rearrangement joins TRBV29-1 to TRBJ2-3; D is possibly TRBD2 (5 bases). The V end lost 1 base, the J end lost 0 bases, and 11 bases lay between the germline ends. The germline CDR1 and CDR2 sequences are SQVTM and ANQGSEA. The CDR3 loop spans 15 amino acids. In nucleotides, the CDR3 is TGCAGCGTTGAAGGGCCCAGCGGTAGCACAGATACGCAGTATTTT. Amino acids: CSVEGPSGSTDTQYF.

Remarks on this clone: Other DNA sequences in the sample encode the same CDR3. The chain combines TRBV7-8 with TRBJ2-2; D is unclear. The CDR3 has 12 amino acids. The germline CDR1 and CDR2 sequences are SGHVS and FQNEAQ. Trimming removed 1 base at V and 7 bases at J, with 4 bases between. CDR3 sequence: CASSLVVGELFF. The CDR3 region has the DNA TGTGCCAGCAGCTTAGTTGTCGGGGAGCTGTTTTTT.